The subject of this entry is one T cell receptor beta chain. The antigen is not known. This entry belongs to a study of post-analysis software for immune sequencing data. Each TCR beta cDNA library carried unique molecular identifiers. MiXCR was run by TCRdb on the PCR reads, yielding one entry per CDR3 protein. This sample carries 700,000 to 900,000 distinct CDR3 sequences, under 60% of them seen once, and the ten largest clones take roughly 4.9%. Whole-study results and caveats: In patients, TRBV5-6, TRBV5-1 and TRBV20-1 belonged to four or five TRBV segments found more frequently than in controls.

Trimming stripped 3 bases from V and 4 bases from J, with 18 bases between. The length of the CDR3 is 15 residues. Germline V gene lookup returns CDR1 DFQATT and CDR2 SNEGSKA (reference sequence). Material: blood. The J gene is TRBJ1-1, the V gene TRBV20-1, with no clear D. The origin of this receptor is a girl under 18 with multiple sclerosis. The CDR3 here is CSASTPGPPTTEAFF. The CDR3 nucleotides are TGCAGTGCTAGTACTCCCGGTCCACCGACCACTGAAGCTTTCTTT.